Below, 2 T cell receptor beta chains from the same sample are listed, as sequenced in a study of T cells in Graves' hyperthyroidism and ophthalmopathy. TCR beta CDR3 regions were amplified from RNA transcripts. Primed by the HTBI set, a first-round RT-PCR was run on the TCR CDR3. TCRdb reprocessed the multiplex PCR reads with MiXCR, giving one entry per CDR3 protein. This table holds 500,000 to 600,000 distinct CDR3 sequences, 46% found once. The sequenced sample consisted of peripheral blood or thyroid tissue (not recorded which). Receptor source: an adult woman with Graves' disease, either hyperthyroidism or ophthalmopathy (not recorded which).

This clonotype was picked up a small number of times. The rearrangement links TRBV7-2 to TRBJ1-1, with D maybe TRBD1 (5 bases). Germline loops: CDR1 SGHTA, CDR2 FQGNSA. This CDR3 contains 14 residues. The V gene lost 5 bases and the J gene lost 1 base, with 11 bases spanning the gap. DNA of the CDR3: TGTGCCAGCAGCCAGGGATCTTGGAACACTGAAGCTTTCTTT. It is translated as CASSQGSWNTEAFF.

The table lists this clonotype with a few counts. The V and J genes are TRBV25-1 and TRBJ1-1, with no clear D. The CDR3 totals 11 residues. Trimming took off 6 bases at V and 7 bases at J, with 9 bases between the two ends. The germline gives CDR1 MGHDK, CDR2 SYGVNS. The CDR3 loop reads CASSHLFEAFF. CDR3 in DNA: TGTGCCAGCAGCCACCTTTTTGAAGCTTTCTTT.